This entry lists 2 T cell receptor beta chains sequenced from one sample in a study of control samples from healthy donors and cancer patients (dated by TCRdb to the early 2020s). The library was obtained by the immunoSEQ multiplex PCR assay. TCRdb mirrors the immuneACCESS table, restricted to in-frame sequences. Some clones are absent from its copies; in checked studies, under half trace to an unresolved V gene, and the reason for the others is unknown. A total of about 120,000 clones appear in this sample, about 87% of them only once. Together, the top ten hold about an eighth of the sample. The sequenced sample consisted of blood. The source is a man aged 30 to 39 in good health.

The chain has TRBV18 and TRBJ1-5, with no clear D. V lost 1 base, J lost 7 bases, and 14 bases lay in between. This CDR3 has 15 amino acids. The germline V gene has CDR1 KGHSH and CDR2 LQKENI. The CDR3 DNA is TGTGCCAGCTCACCACGAGGAGGTCTCGAGCAGCCCCAGCATTTT. It is translated as CASSPRGGLEQPQHF.

The V and J genes are TRBV3-1 (or the pseudogene TRBV3-2) and TRBJ2-5, with a weak D call TRBD2 (6 bases). The germline V and J ends were trimmed by 8 bases and 5 bases, with 18 bases remaining between them. The CDR3 has 14 amino acids. The germline V gene has CDR1 LGHDT and CDR2 YNNKEL (reference sequence). For the CDR3, the DNA is TGTGCCAGCGGGCCTCGGACGGGAGACGAGACCCAGTACTTC. It encodes CASGPRTGDETQYF.